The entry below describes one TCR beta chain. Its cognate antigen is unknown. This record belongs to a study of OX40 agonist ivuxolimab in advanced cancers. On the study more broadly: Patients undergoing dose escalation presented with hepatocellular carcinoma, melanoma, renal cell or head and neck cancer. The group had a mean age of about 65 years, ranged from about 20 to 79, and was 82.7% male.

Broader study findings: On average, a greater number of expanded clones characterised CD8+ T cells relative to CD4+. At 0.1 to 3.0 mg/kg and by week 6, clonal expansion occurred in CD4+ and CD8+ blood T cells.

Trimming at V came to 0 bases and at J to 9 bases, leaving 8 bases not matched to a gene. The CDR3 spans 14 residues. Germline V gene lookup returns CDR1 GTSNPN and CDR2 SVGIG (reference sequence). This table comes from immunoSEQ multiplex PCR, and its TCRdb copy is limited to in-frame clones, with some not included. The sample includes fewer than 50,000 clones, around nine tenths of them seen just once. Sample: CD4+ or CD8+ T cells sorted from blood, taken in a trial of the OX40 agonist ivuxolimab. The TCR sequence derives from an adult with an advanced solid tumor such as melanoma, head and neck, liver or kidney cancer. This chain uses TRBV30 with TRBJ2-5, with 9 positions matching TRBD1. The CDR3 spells CAWSVTGGLGAQYF. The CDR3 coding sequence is TGTGCCTGGAGTGTAACAGGGGGCTTGGGGGCCCAGTACTTC.